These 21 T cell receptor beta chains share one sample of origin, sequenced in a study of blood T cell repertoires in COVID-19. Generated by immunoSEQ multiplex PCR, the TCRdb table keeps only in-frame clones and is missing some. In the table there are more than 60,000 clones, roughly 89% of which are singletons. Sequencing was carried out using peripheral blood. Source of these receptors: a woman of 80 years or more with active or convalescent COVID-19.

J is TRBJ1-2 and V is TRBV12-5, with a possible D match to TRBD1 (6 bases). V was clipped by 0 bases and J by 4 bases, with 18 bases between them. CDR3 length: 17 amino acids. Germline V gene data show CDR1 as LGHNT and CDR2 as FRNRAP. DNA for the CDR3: TGTGCTAGTGGTTTGGTACTCGGGGCAGGGGCGGGCTATGGCTACACCTTC. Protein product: CASGLVLGAGAGYGYTF.

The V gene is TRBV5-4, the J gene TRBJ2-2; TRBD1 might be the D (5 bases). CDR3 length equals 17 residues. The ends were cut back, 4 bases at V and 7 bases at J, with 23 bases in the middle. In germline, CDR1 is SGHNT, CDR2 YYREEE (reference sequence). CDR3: CASSPESRTRGRGELFF. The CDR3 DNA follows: TGTGCCAGCAGCCCCGAATCCAGGACAAGGGGCCGCGGGGAGCTGTTTTTT.

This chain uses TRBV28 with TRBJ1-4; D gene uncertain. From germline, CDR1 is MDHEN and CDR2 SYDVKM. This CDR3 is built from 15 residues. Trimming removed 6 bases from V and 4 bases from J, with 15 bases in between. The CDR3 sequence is CASSTPGGNNEKLFF. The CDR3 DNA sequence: TGTGCCAGCAGCACCCCGGGCGGGAATAATGAAAAACTGTTTTTT.

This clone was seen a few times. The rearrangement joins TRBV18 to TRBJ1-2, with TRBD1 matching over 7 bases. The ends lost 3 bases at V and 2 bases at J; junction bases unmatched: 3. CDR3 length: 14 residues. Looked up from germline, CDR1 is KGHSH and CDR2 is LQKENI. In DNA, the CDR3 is TGTGCCAGCTCACCGGCCAGGGGGAACTATGGCTACACCTTC. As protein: CASSPARGNYGYTF.

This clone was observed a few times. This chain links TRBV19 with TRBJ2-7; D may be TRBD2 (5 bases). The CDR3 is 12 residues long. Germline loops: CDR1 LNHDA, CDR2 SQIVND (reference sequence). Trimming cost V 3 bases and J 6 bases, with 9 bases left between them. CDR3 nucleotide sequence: TGTGCCAGTAGTATGGGGAGTAGCGAGCAGTACTTC. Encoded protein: CASSMGSSEQYF.

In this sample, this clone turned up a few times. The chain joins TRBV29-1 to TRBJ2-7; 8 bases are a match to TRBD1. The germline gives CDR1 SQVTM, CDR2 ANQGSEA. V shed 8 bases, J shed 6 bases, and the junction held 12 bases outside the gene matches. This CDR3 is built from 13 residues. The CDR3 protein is CSTRTGSFSEQYF. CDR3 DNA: TGCAGCACCCGGACAGGGAGTTTCTCCGAGCAGTACTTC.

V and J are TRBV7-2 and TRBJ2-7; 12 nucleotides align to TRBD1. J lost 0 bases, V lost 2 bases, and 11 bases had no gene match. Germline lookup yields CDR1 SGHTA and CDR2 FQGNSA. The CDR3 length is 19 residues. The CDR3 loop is CASSLPGQGAGYVSYEQYF. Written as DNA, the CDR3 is TGTGCCAGCAGCTTACCGGGACAGGGGGCCGGGTATGTCTCCTACGAGCAGTACTTC.

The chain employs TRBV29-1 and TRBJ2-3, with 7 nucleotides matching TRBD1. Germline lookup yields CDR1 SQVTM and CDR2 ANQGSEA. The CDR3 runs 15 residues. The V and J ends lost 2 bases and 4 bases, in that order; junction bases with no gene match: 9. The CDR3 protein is CSVETGTAHPDTQYF. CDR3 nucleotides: TGCAGCGTTGAAACCGGGACAGCCCACCCAGATACGCAGTATTTT.

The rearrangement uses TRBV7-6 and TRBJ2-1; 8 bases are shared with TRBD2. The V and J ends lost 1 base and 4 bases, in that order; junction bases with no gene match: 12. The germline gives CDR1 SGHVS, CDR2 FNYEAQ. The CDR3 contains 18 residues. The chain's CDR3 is CASSLGLAGGRVYNEQFF. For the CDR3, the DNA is TGTGCCAGCAGCTTAGGTCTAGCGGGTGGACGGGTTTACAATGAGCAGTTCTTC. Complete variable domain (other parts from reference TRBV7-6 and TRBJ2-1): GAGVSQSPRYKVTKRGQDVALRCDPISGHVSLYWYRQALGQGPEFLTYFNYEAQQDKSGLPNDRFSAERPEGSISTLTIQRTEQRDSAMYRCASSLGLAGGRVYNEQFFGPGTRLTVL.

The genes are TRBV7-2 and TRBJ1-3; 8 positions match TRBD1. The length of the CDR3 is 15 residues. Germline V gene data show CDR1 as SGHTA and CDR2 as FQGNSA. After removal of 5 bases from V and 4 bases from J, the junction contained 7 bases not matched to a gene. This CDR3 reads CASSPQGAWGNTIYF. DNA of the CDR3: TGTGCCAGCAGCCCCCAGGGGGCGTGGGGAAACACCATATATTTT.

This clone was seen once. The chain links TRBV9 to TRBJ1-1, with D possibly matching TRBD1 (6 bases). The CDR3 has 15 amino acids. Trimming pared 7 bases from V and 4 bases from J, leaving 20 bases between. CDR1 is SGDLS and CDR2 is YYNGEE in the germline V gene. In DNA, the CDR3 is TGTGCCAGCGCTCCCACGGGGGGGGCGTCCACTGAAGCTTTCTTT. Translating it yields CASAPTGGASTEAFF.

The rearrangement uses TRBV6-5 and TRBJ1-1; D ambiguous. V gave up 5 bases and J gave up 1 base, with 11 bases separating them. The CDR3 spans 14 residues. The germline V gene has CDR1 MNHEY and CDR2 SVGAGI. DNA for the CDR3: TGTGCCAGCAGTCCCCGGGAGACGAACACTGAAGCTTTCTTT. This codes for CASSPRETNTEAFF.

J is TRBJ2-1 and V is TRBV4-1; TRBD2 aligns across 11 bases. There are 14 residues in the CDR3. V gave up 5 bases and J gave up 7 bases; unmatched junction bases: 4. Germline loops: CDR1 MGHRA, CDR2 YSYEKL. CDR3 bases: TGCGCCAGCAGCTTAGCGGGGGGGCTAAATGAGCAGTTCTTC. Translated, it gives CASSLAGGLNEQFF.

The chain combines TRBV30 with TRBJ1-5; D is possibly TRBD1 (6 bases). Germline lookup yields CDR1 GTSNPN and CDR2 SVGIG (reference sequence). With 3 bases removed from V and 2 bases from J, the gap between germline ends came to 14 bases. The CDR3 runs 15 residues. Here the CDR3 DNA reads TGTGCCTGGAGAGGACAAGGGGGGGGCAATCAGCCCCAGCATTTT. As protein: CAWRGQGGGNQPQHF.

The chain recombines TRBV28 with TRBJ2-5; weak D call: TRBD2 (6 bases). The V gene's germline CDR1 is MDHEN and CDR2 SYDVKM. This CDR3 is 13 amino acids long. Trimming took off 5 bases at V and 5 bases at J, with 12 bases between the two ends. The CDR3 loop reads CASSGRGGETQYF. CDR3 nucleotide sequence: TGTGCCAGCAGTGGGCGGGGAGGTGAGACCCAGTACTTC.

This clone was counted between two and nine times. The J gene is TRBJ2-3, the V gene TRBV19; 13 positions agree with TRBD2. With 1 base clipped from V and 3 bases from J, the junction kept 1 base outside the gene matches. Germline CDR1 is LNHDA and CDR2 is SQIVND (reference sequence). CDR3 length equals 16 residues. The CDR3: CASSIGLAGGTDTQYF. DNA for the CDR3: TGTGCCAGTAGTATAGGACTAGCGGGAGGAACAGATACGCAGTATTTT.

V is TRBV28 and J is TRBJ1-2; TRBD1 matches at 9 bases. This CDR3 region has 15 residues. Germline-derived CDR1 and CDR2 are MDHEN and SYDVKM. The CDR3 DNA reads TGTGCAGCAAACTCTCGGGGGACAGGGAACTATGGCTACACCTTC. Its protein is CAANSRGTGNYGYTF.

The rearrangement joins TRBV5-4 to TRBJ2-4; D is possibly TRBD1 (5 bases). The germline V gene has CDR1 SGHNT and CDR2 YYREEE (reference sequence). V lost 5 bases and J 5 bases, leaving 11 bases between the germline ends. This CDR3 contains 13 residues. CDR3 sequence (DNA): TGTGCCAGCAGTATTGTAGGGGAAAACATTCAGTACTTC. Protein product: CASSIVGENIQYF.

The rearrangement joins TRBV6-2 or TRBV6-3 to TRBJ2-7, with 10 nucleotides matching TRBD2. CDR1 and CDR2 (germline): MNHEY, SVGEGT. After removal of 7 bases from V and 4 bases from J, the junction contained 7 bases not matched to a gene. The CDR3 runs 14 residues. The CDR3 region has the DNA TGTGCCAGCATCCCCAGCGGGAGGGGGTACGAGCAGTACTTC. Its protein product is CASIPSGRGYEQYF.

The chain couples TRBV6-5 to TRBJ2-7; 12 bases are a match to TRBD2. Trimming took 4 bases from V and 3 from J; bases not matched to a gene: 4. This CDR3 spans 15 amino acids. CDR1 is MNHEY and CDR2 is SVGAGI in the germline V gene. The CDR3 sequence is CASSSSGRAHYEQYF. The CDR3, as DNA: TGTGCCAGCAGTTCTAGCGGGAGGGCTCACTACGAGCAGTACTTC.

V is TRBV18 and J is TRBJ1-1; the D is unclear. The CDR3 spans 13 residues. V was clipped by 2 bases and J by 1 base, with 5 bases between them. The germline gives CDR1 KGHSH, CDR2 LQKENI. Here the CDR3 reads CASSPAANTEAFF. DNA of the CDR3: TGTGCCAGCTCACCAGCGGCGAACACTGAAGCTTTCTTT. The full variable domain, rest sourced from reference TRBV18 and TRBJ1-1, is NAGVMQNPRHLVRRRGQEARLRCSPMKGHSHVYWYRQLPEEGLKFMVYLQKENIIDESGMPKERFSAEFPKEGPSILRIQQVVRGDSAAYFCASSPAANTEAFFGQGTRLTVV.